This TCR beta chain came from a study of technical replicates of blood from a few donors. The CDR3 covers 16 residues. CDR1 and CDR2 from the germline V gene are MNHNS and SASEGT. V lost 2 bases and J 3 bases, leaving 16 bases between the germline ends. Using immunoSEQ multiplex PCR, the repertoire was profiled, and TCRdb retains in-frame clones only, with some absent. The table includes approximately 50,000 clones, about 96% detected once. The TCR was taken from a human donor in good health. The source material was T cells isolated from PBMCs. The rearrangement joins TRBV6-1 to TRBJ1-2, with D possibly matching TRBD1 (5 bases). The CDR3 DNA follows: TGTGCCAGCAGTGAAACGACAGAACTGATATACTATGGCTACACCTTC. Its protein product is CASSETTELIYYGYTF.